These 31 T cell receptor beta chains were sequenced from one sample in a study of blood T cell repertoires in COVID-19. The repertoire was sequenced with immunoSEQ multiplex PCR; TCRdb's copy has only in-frame clones and lacks some. The sample carries fewer than 200,000 clones, 83% recorded once. The sequenced material came from PBMCs or T cells enriched from blood (not recorded which). These receptors came from a woman in her 50s in a cohort exposed to, infected with or recovered from COVID-19 (not recorded which).

The chain recombines TRBV5-1 with TRBJ2-3; no clear D. The CDR3 runs to 11 residues. V lost 1 base and J 5 bases, leaving 2 bases between the germline ends. Germline lookup yields CDR1 SGHRS and CDR2 YFSETQ. CDR3 in DNA: TGCGCCAGCAGCTTGCAAGATACGCAGTATTTT. This codes for CASSLQDTQYF.

The chain uses TRBV19 and TRBJ2-3, with 10 bases matching TRBD2. CDR1 and CDR2 from the germline V gene are LNHDA and SQIVND (reference sequence). V shed 6 bases, J shed 2 bases, and the junction held 5 bases outside the gene matches. This CDR3 is built from 15 residues. The CDR3 DNA is TGTGCCAGTAGCATTAGCGGGGGGAACACAGATACGCAGTATTTT. Amino acid sequence: CASSISGGNTDTQYF.

The rearrangement uses TRBV3-1 (or the pseudogene TRBV3-2) and TRBJ1-4; unclear D gene. This CDR3 contains 15 residues. V lost 2 bases and J 8 bases, leaving 15 bases between the germline ends. CDR1 and CDR2 (germline): LGHDT, YNNKEL (reference sequence). In DNA form, the CDR3 reads TGTGCCAGCAGCCAATGTCCCTCTCATCGGGAAAAACTGTTTTTT. Amino acids: CASSQCPSHREKLFF.

The chain recombines TRBV4-3 with TRBJ1-1, with TRBD1 as a possible D gene (6 bases). This CDR3 is built from 17 residues. The germline V gene has CDR1 LGHNA and CDR2 YSLEER. Trimming removed 2 bases from V and 3 bases from J, with 19 bases in between. This CDR3 is CASSQYIAGASDTEAFF. CDR3 coding DNA: TGCGCCAGCAGCCAATATATCGCAGGGGCTTCGGACACTGAAGCTTTCTTT.

This clone has a handful of counts. The chain is built from TRBV7-2 and TRBJ2-2; 12 bases are a match to TRBD2. The ends lost 6 bases at V and 7 bases at J; junction bases unmatched: 6. Germline V CDR1 and CDR2: SGHTA, FQGNSA. The CDR3 spans 15 residues. CDR3 bases: TGTGCCAGCAGTTCGGGACTAGCGGGTCGCGGGGAGCTGTTTTTT. Its protein product is CASSSGLAGRGELFF.

This rearrangement joins TRBV29-1 to TRBJ2-7; 7 bases align to TRBD1. CDR1 is SQVTM and CDR2 is ANQGSEA in the germline V gene. The CDR3 contains 14 residues. Germline trimming cut 2 bases from V and 5 bases from J; bases unmatched to any gene: 9. The DNA for the CDR3 is TGCAGCGTTGAACTCCCCGGGACAGTCAACGAGCAGTACTTC. It is translated as CSVELPGTVNEQYF.

This chain connects TRBV10-3 to TRBJ2-1; 8 bases are a match to TRBD1. Trimming at V came to 3 bases and at J to 4 bases, leaving 2 bases not matched to a gene. Germline V gene data show CDR1 as ENHRY and CDR2 as SYGVKD. This CDR3 is built from 14 residues. This CDR3 is CAISDQGAYNEQFF. The CDR3 nucleotides read TGTGCCATCAGTGACCAGGGGGCGTACAATGAGCAGTTCTTC.

This clone appeared a single time. CDR3 bases: TGTGCCAGCAGTGGGGACACTGGTGCCCGAAAACTGTTTTTT. Encoded protein: CASSGDTGARKLFF. The chain couples TRBV2 to TRBJ1-4; D is perhaps TRBD1 (6 bases). There are 14 residues in the CDR3. Trimming pared 4 bases from V and 10 bases from J, leaving 16 bases between. Per germline, CDR1 SNHLY and CDR2 FYNNEI. Filled out from reference TRBV2 and TRBJ1-4, the complete variable domain reads EPEVTQTPSHQVTQMGQEVILRCVPISNHLYFYWYRQILGQKVEFLVSFYNNEISEKSEIFDDQFSVERPDGSNFTLKIRSTKLEDSAMYFCASSGDTGARKLFFGSGTQLSVL.

The V and J genes are TRBV2 and TRBJ1-5, with TRBD1 as a possible D gene (6 bases). Between the trimmed V and J ends, which lost 4 bases and 4 bases, there was a span of 14 bases. Germline CDR1 SNHLY, CDR2 FYNNEI. The CDR3 extends over 15 amino acids. This CDR3 reads CASSGRPDRNQPQHF. CDR3 in DNA: TGTGCCAGCAGTGGACGACCCGACAGGAATCAGCCCCAGCATTTT. Looking up the rest from reference TRBV2 and TRBJ1-5 gives the full variable domain: EPEVTQTPSHQVTQMGQEVILRCVPISNHLYFYWYRQILGQKVEFLVSFYNNEISEKSEIFDDQFSVERPDGSNFTLKIRSTKLEDSAMYFCASSGRPDRNQPQHFGDGTRLSIL.

The gene calls are TRBV27 and TRBJ1-5; no clear D gene. This CDR3 is 17 amino acids long. V gave up 7 bases and J gave up 5 bases, with 24 bases separating them. Looked up from germline, CDR1 is MNHEY and CDR2 is SMNVEV (reference sequence). The CDR3 nucleotides are TGTGCCAGCAACAGAAGAGGGCAGCCAGAGGACCATCAGCCCCAGCATTTT. Its protein is CASNRRGQPEDHQPQHF.

The chain carries TRBV6-4 and TRBJ2-1; 7 bases map to TRBD1. Trimming at V came to 0 bases and at J to 6 bases, leaving 5 bases not matched to a gene. The CDR3 extends over 15 amino acids. Germline V gives CDR1 MRHNA, CDR2 SNTAGT. For the CDR3, the DNA is TGTGCCAGCAGTGACTCTCCCGGGACAGCCAATGAGCAGTTCTTC. Its protein product is CASSDSPGTANEQFF.

The chain joins TRBV28 to TRBJ2-4; possible D gene TRBD2, 7 bases. Germline lookup yields CDR1 MDHEN and CDR2 SYDVKM. The CDR3 loop spans 15 amino acids. The germline V and J ends were trimmed by 7 bases and 0 bases, with 13 bases remaining between them. The CDR3 DNA sequence: TGTGCCAGCATAGGGAGGGGGGGAGCCAAAAACATTCAGTACTTC. Translated, it gives CASIGRGGAKNIQYF.

V gene TRBV11-2 combines with J gene TRBJ2-7; D unresolved. Per the germline V gene, CDR1 is SGHAT and CDR2 is FQNNGV. The CDR3 totals 15 residues. The germline V and J ends were trimmed by 1 base and 0 bases, with 10 bases remaining between them. The CDR3 sequence is CASSLGVPGSYEQYF. The CDR3 DNA is TGTGCCAGCAGCTTAGGTGTTCCCGGCTCCTACGAGCAGTACTTC.

The V gene is TRBV5-1, the J gene TRBJ2-2; 9 nucleotides agree with TRBD1. This CDR3 has 15 amino acids. V dropped 4 bases and J dropped 2; count of bases not matched to a gene: 3. Germline V gene data show CDR1 as SGHRS and CDR2 as YFSETQ. CDR3: CASSTDRGNTGELFF. CDR3 DNA sequence: TGCGCCAGCAGCACGGACAGGGGAAACACCGGGGAGCTGTTTTTT.

The chain employs TRBV9 and TRBJ2-1, with a tentative D call TRBD1 (5 bases). The CDR3 length is 14 residues. Germline CDR1 and CDR2: SGDLS and YYNGEE. The ends were cut back, 3 bases at V and 7 bases at J, with 14 bases in the middle. The CDR3 sequence is CASSDGRVGNEQFF. As DNA, the CDR3 is TGTGCCAGCAGCGACGGCAGGGTGGGGAATGAGCAGTTCTTC.

This rearrangement joins TRBV2 to TRBJ1-6; TRBD1 aligns across 7 bases. The CDR3 extends over 14 amino acids. CDR1 SNHLY and CDR2 FYNNEI come from the germline V gene. Trimming removed 10 bases from V and 7 bases from J; junction bases left unmatched: 10. In nucleotides, the CDR3 is TGTGCCACTACGACAGGGCTTGTAAATTCACCCCTCCACTTT. This sequence encodes CATTTGLVNSPLHF.

The chain has TRBV19 and TRBJ2-1, with 8 bases aligning to TRBD1. The CDR3 covers 16 residues. The germline CDR1 and CDR2 sequences are LNHDA and SQIVND (reference sequence). The J segment lost 9 bases and the V segment lost 3 bases, leaving 13 bases of the junction unmatched. The CDR3 region is CASSIPGGAFFPEQFF. The DNA for the CDR3 is TGTGCCAGTAGTATTCCAGGGGGCGCATTTTTTCCTGAGCAGTTCTTC. The entire variable domain, with the rest obtained from reference TRBV19 and TRBJ2-1, is as follows: DGGITQSPKYLFRKEGQNVTLSCEQNLNHDAMYWYRQDPGQGLRLIYYSQIVNDFQKGDIAEGYSVSREKKESFPLTVTSAQKNPTAFYLCASSIPGGAFFPEQFFGPGTRLTVL.

This clone showed up just once. The chain joins TRBV4-2 to TRBJ1-6; D is unresolved. Trimming removed 4 bases at V and 5 bases at J, with 18 bases between. The germline gives CDR1 LGHNA, CDR2 YNFKEQ. There are 17 residues in the CDR3. CDR3 DNA: TGTGCCAGCAGCCCCCAAGGTCTCACGGGGAATAATTCACCCCTCCACTTT. Amino acids: CASSPQGLTGNNSPLHF.

The genes are TRBV19 and TRBJ2-5, with D hard to call. With 5 bases removed from V and 7 bases from J, the gap between germline ends came to 11 bases. Germline V gene lookup returns CDR1 LNHDA and CDR2 SQIVND (reference sequence). The CDR3 has 12 amino acids. As DNA, the CDR3 is TGTGCCAGTAGTTCGGTTTCCGGGACCCAGTACTTC. This gives the protein CASSSVSGTQYF.

Here the CDR3 reads CASSLDTGGEYGYTF. Here the CDR3 DNA reads TGTGCCAGCAGCTTAGATACAGGGGGAGAGTATGGCTACACCTTC. The chain carries TRBV5-4 and TRBJ1-2; 8 bases line up with TRBD1. The V gene end was trimmed by 2 bases and the J gene end by 5 bases; junction bases not matched to a gene: 8. This CDR3 has 15 residues. Germline CDR1 and CDR2: SGHNT and YYREEE (reference sequence).

The chain links TRBV7-3 to TRBJ1-3, with no clear D. V was pared by 1 base and J by 0 bases, with 10 bases between. In germline, CDR1 is SGHTA, CDR2 FQGTGA. The CDR3 sequence is 16 residues long. This CDR3 is CASSLNGPFSGNTIYF. In DNA, the CDR3 is TGTGCCAGCAGCTTAAACGGTCCATTCTCTGGAAACACCATATATTTT.

The CDR3: CASSATGENTEAFF. The CDR3 DNA follows: TGTGCCAGCAGCGCAACAGGGGAGAACACTGAAGCTTTCTTT. The chain links TRBV7-9 to TRBJ1-1, with 7 bases lining up with TRBD1. The germline CDR1 and CDR2 sequences are SEHNR and FQNEAQ (reference sequence). With 5 bases clipped from V and 1 base from J, the junction kept 4 bases outside the gene matches. This CDR3 contains 14 residues.

This rearrangement joins TRBV6-2 or TRBV6-3 to TRBJ2-1, with TRBD1 matching 9 bases. After removal of 5 bases from V and 11 bases from J, the junction contained 10 bases not matched to a gene. CDR1 MNHEY and CDR2 SVGEGT come from the germline V gene. The CDR3 is made up of 14 amino acids. The CDR3 DNA sequence: TGTGCCAGCAGTCCGTCCCGGGACAGGGAACAGCAGTTCTTC. Amino acids: CASSPSRDREQQFF.

This rearrangement joins TRBV7-8 to TRBJ2-7; D perhaps matches TRBD2 (5 bases). V shed 2 bases and J shed 7 bases, with 18 bases lying between them. This CDR3 has 15 residues. Germline CDR1 reads SGHVS; CDR2 reads FQNEAQ. In DNA form, the CDR3 reads TGTGCCAGCAGCTTAAGGGCCAGCGGCCCGGCGGAGCAGTACTTC. Translated: CASSLRASGPAEQYF.

This clone was detected once. This chain joins TRBV5-1 and TRBJ2-1; D is perhaps TRBD1 (5 bases). The CDR3 has 16 amino acids. CDR1 and CDR2 from the germline V gene are SGHRS and YFSETQ. V was trimmed by 0 bases and J by 1 base, leaving 11 bases between them. The CDR3: CASSLEQGLSYNEQFF. In DNA form, the CDR3 reads TGCGCCAGCAGCTTGGAGCAGGGCCTATCCTACAATGAGCAGTTCTTC.

This clone was recorded once. The CDR3 DNA sequence: TGTGCCAGTTTGGGGGGAAGGTCGGGAGATACGCAGTATTTT. It yields the protein CASLGGRSGDTQYF. The chain recombines TRBV19 with TRBJ2-3, with D perhaps TRBD2 (6 bases). Per germline, CDR1 LNHDA and CDR2 SQIVND (reference sequence). This CDR3 comprises 14 residues. V was cut by 8 bases and J by 5 bases, with 17 bases left in between.

This chain links TRBV29-1 with TRBJ1-2; 8 bases are a match to TRBD1. V lost 6 bases and J lost 2; bases outside the gene matches: 5. In germline, CDR1 is SQVTM, CDR2 ANQGSEA. The CDR3 runs to 13 residues. The chain's CDR3 is CSVGQGLNYGYTF. The DNA for the CDR3 is TGCAGCGTCGGACAGGGTTTGAACTATGGCTACACCTTC.

V and J are TRBV3-1 (or the pseudogene TRBV3-2) and TRBJ1-2; D unresolved. The CDR3 loop spans 14 amino acids. V lost 2 bases, J lost 7 bases, and 14 bases lay in between. Germline V gene data show CDR1 as LGHDT and CDR2 as YNNKEL (reference sequence). CDR3 nucleotide sequence: TGTGCCAGCAGCCAACAGGCGAGAGGAGGTGGCTACACCTTC. It specifies CASSQQARGGGYTF.

V is TRBV5-6 and J is TRBJ2-7; D not resolved. The CDR3 length is 13 residues. Deletions cut 2 bases from V and 1 base from J, with 7 bases between. The germline V gene encodes CDR1 SGHDT and CDR2 YYEEEE. The CDR3 sequence: CASSFTDSYEQYF. The CDR3 nucleotides are TGTGCCAGCAGCTTTACAGATTCCTACGAGCAGTACTTC.

This chain joins TRBV28 and TRBJ2-1; 8 nucleotides line up with TRBD2. The trim removed 6 bases at V and 2 bases at J, leaving 6 bases unmatched. In germline, CDR1 is MDHEN, CDR2 SYDVKM. This CDR3 contains 15 residues. CDR3: CASRHTSGPYNEQFF. CDR3 nucleotide sequence: TGTGCCAGCAGACATACTAGCGGCCCCTACAATGAGCAGTTCTTC.

The gene calls are TRBV27 and TRBJ2-3, with 7 bases lining up with TRBD2. The CDR3 runs 18 residues. The ends lost 1 base at V and 0 bases at J; junction bases unmatched: 10. Germline values: CDR1 MNHEY, CDR2 SMNVEV (reference sequence). The CDR3 loop reads CASSLYGRAGTSTDTQYF. The CDR3 DNA reads TGTGCCAGCAGTTTATACGGAAGAGCGGGGACTAGCACAGATACGCAGTATTTT.